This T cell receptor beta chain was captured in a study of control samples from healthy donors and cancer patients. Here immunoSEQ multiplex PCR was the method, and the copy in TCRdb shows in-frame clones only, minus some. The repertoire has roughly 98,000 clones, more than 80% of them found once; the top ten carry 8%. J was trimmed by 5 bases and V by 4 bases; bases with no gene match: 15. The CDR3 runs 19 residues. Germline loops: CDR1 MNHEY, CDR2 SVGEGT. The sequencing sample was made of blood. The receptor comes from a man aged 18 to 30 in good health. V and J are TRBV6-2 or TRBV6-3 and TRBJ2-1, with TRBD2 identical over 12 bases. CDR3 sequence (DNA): TGTGCCAGCAGTTTTCTTGGCGGGAAGACTAGCGGGGGACACAATGAGCAGTTCTTC. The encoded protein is CASSFLGGKTSGGHNEQFF.